This TCR beta chain was captured by sequencing in a study of cytomegalovirus exposure and HLA in healthy donors. Study-level information: Out of around 360 genotyped donors, less than 85% belonged to the Caucasian-associated ancestry cluster. Whole-study findings and limits: An ancestry cluster, one associated with Asian ancestry, reportedly showed fewer N-insertions than the approximately 650-donor mean in a later analysis. For cytomegalovirus status, the classifier reportedly gave diagnoses with high specificity and sensitivity.

It was with 60 Vbeta and 13 Jbeta primers that the PCR ran. Sequencing was performed with immunoSEQ multiplex PCR; in TCRdb, only in-frame clones are kept and a portion is missing. The sample lists about 200,000 clones, 85% to 90% occurring once. The CDR3 contains 17 residues. After removal of 5 bases from V and 5 bases from J, the junction contained 13 bases not matched to a gene. Germline V lookup: CDR1 LNHDA, CDR2 SQIVND (reference sequence). Remarks on this clone: Its specificity is unknown.

The sequence was obtained from a woman aged 18-35 years in good health and CMV-seronegative. Sequences were obtained from PBMCs. This rearrangement joins TRBV19 to TRBJ2-2, with 8 bases that match TRBD2. This chain's CDR3 is CASSYGTRGLRTGELFF. The CDR3, as DNA: TGTGCCAGTAGTTACGGGACTAGGGGCCTTCGAACCGGGGAGCTGTTTTTT.